Here is one T cell receptor (beta chain) with its context. Its antigen remains unidentified. Viral peptide pool expansion of antigen-specific CD4+ T cells preceded sequencing in the ViraFEST assay. Subsequent to a culture period of under twelve days, CD4+ T cells were isolated. Recipients of the vaccine had no prior SARS-CoV-2 infection and negative nucleocapsid antibodies. Every well housed more than 1.5 million PBMC, which grew in culture alongside about 9 IU/ml IL-2 and 10 ug/ml peptides. Libraries were prepared by immunoSEQ multiplex PCR; TCRdb keeps only in-frame clonotypes and omits some of them. The sample consists of 65,000 or so clones, less than 85% of them appearing once. V lost 1 base to trimming and J lost 4 bases; unmatched junction nucleotides: 12. Germline lookup yields CDR1 MDHEN and CDR2 SYDVKM. The CDR3 is 17 residues long. This entry comes from a study of vaccination effects on CD4 cells after COVID-19. The study's findings and limits: There was only 1 of 255 vaccine-induced clones in healthy vaccinees that cross-reacted with common cold coronaviruses. The study enrolled few convalescent patients and sampled no early post-infection timepoints. Late post-vaccination samples showed marked contraction of infection- and vaccine-induced clones.

The clonotype comes from a human donor who received a COVID-19 vaccine. The V call is TRBV28, the J call TRBJ1-2, with 7 nucleotides matching TRBD1. Here the sequenced sample was CD4+ T cells from PBMCs cultured with HCoV-NL63 spike peptides, taken before COVID-19 vaccination. The CDR3 DNA reads TGTGCCAGCAGTTTATTACAGGGGTCGGGACTTGGCTATGGCTACACCTTC. Amino acids: CASSLLQGSGLGYGYTF.